Sequencing of this T cell receptor beta chain was carried out in a study of response to subunit inactivated influenza vaccine. From germline, CDR1 is SGHVS and CDR2 FQNEAQ. This CDR3 has 15 amino acids. Trimming took 3 bases from V and 3 from J, leaving 12 bases between them. TCRdb independently ran MiXCR on the RT-PCR reads; one entry per CDR3 protein. This repertoire shows 610,000 or so distinct CDR3 sequences, around 15% found once; its top ten account for around 10%. This sample comprised PBMCs from blood, obtained 11 to 12 days after vaccination. The V and J genes are TRBV7-8 and TRBJ1-5; D possibly corresponds to TRBD1 (5 bases). The source is a man over 45 who received an inactivated influenza vaccine. The DNA for the CDR3 is TGTGCCAGCAGCTTGGGCAGGGTAGACAATCAGCCCCAGCATTTT. Residues: CASSLGRVDNQPQHF.